The 23 T cell receptor beta chains reported below all come from one sample, sequenced in a study of cytomegalovirus exposure and HLA in healthy donors. This PCR relied on a set of 60 Vbeta primers and 13 Jbeta primers. Data came from immunoSEQ multiplex PCR; TCRdb stores just in-frame clones and leaves some out. The sample consists of about 150,000 clones, approximately 83% of them appearing once. Input material: PBMCs. The receptors stem from a young woman in good health and CMV-seronegative.

This clone was observed a single time. The chain joins TRBV4-1 to TRBJ1-6; D gene unclear. The V and J ends lost 0 bases and 10 bases respectively, with 7 bases between them. Germline V gives CDR1 MGHRA, CDR2 YSYEKL. The CDR3 is made up of 13 amino acids. The CDR3 coding sequence is TGCGCCAGCAGCCAAGAAGGAGGGTCACCCCTCCACTTT. This codes for CASSQEGGSPLHF.

The genes are TRBV2 and TRBJ2-7; unclear D gene. Germline V gene lookup returns CDR1 SNHLY and CDR2 FYNNEI. This CDR3 comprises 11 residues. V gave up 4 bases and J gave up 3 bases, with 4 bases separating them. CDR3 in amino acids: CASSALYEQYF. The CDR3 DNA is TGTGCCAGCAGTGCCCTCTACGAGCAGTACTTC.

The rearrangement links TRBV11-3 to TRBJ1-1; D remains ambiguous. CDR1 and CDR2 from the germline V gene are SGHNT and YENEEA. V gave up 5 bases and J gave up 5 bases, with 12 bases separating them. This CDR3 contains 13 residues. CDR3 DNA sequence: TGTGCCAGCAGCCGAGCCGGGATGACTGAAGCTTTCTTT. Protein: CASSRAGMTEAFF.

The chain's CDR3 is CASRCTGDSYNEQFF. The CDR3 DNA reads TGTGCCAGCAGATGTACCGGGGACAGTTACAATGAGCAGTTCTTC. The chain combines TRBV7-6 with TRBJ2-1; TRBD1 matches at 7 bases. The V gene end was trimmed by 6 bases and the J gene end by 4 bases; junction bases not matched to a gene: 9. The CDR3 has 15 amino acids. Germline values: CDR1 SGHVS, CDR2 FNYEAQ.

The chain recombines TRBV11-2 with TRBJ1-1; 11 nucleotides align to TRBD1. Trimming at V came to 2 bases and at J to 2 bases, leaving 10 bases not matched to a gene. This CDR3 has 18 residues. Per the germline V gene, CDR1 is SGHAT and CDR2 is FQNNGV. CDR3 sequence reads: CASSLIRWDRGSNTEAFF. In DNA, the CDR3 is TGTGCCAGCAGCTTAATCCGTTGGGACAGGGGGTCCAACACTGAAGCTTTCTTT.

The V call is TRBV6-7, the J call TRBJ1-1; 7 bases align to TRBD1. TRBV6-7 is treated as an ORF (open reading frame) with a function not yet certain. The CDR3 contains 17 residues. With V trimmed by 6 bases and J by 5 bases, 18 bases remained unmatched. In nucleotides, the CDR3 is TGTGCCAGCAGACTCCTCCATCGACAGGGTGGGGTAACTGAAGCTTTCTTT. Translating it yields CASRLLHRQGGVTEAFF.

The V call is TRBV18, the J call TRBJ2-1; D might be TRBD1 (5 bases). Trimming cost V 3 bases and J 9 bases, with 9 bases left between them. The CDR3 has 12 residues. Germline CDR1 and CDR2: KGHSH and LQKENI. The CDR3 reads CASSPRESEQFF. Written as DNA, the CDR3 is TGTGCCAGCTCACCCAGGGAAAGTGAGCAGTTCTTC.

The chain links TRBV7-8 to TRBJ2-3; 10 nucleotides align to TRBD2. V trimming: 1 base; J trimming: 0 bases; junction bases outside the gene matches: 4. The germline gives CDR1 SGHVS, CDR2 FQNEAQ. The CDR3 extends over 17 amino acids. The CDR3 DNA reads as TGTGCCAGCAGCTTAGAAAATAGCGGGGGGAGCACAGATACGCAGTATTTT. Translated, it gives CASSLENSGGSTDTQYF.

The chain links TRBV7-6 to TRBJ1-2; 8 bases map to TRBD1. After removal of 5 bases from V and 8 bases from J, the junction contained 10 bases not matched to a gene. CDR3 length equals 14 residues. Looked up from germline, CDR1 is SGHVS and CDR2 is FNYEAQ. CDR3 protein: CASSETGGGGGYTF. The CDR3 nucleotides are TGTGCCAGCAGCGAAACAGGGGGGGGAGGCGGCTACACCTTC.

The V call is TRBV7-9, the J call TRBJ1-2; D remains unclear. This CDR3 comprises 13 residues. Germline lookup yields CDR1 SEHNR and CDR2 FQNEAQ (reference sequence). Trimming cost V 1 base and J 4 bases, with 7 bases left between them. CDR3 sequence: CASSLDTIYGYTF. The CDR3 DNA follows: TGTGCCAGCAGCTTAGACACCATCTATGGCTACACCTTC.

In this sample, this clone turned up a few times. V and J are TRBV7-9 and TRBJ1-4; D gene ambiguous. Trimming took off 0 bases at V and 0 bases at J, with 5 bases between the two ends. From germline, CDR1 is SEHNR and CDR2 FQNEAQ (reference sequence). The CDR3 runs 15 residues. The CDR3 bases are TGTGCCAGCAGCTTAGCCCGGGCAACTAATGAAAAACTGTTTTTT. Its protein is CASSLARATNEKLFF.

This clone occurred a few times. The chain is built from TRBV19 and TRBJ2-3; D perhaps matches TRBD1 (7 bases). The germline V gene has CDR1 LNHDA and CDR2 SQIVND (reference sequence). The CDR3 is 16 amino acids. Trimming stripped 1 base from V and 4 bases from J, with 15 bases between. CDR3 loop: CASSIGGDRGADTQYF. The CDR3 nucleotides are TGTGCCAGTAGTATAGGGGGGGACAGAGGGGCAGATACGCAGTATTTT.

This chain links TRBV13 with TRBJ2-1; D gene unclear. Trimming pared 5 bases from V and 8 bases from J, leaving 16 bases between. The CDR3 consists of 14 residues. Germline CDR1 reads PRHDT; CDR2 reads FYEKMQ (reference sequence). The DNA for the CDR3 is TGTGCCAGCAGCCGCAGAACGGGTCAGCATGAGCAGTTCTTC. Its protein product is CASSRRTGQHEQFF.

This clone appeared a single time. The CDR3 DNA follows: TGTGCCAGCAGTGAATTTGGGAGCTCTGGGGCCAACGTCCTGACTTTC. The encoded protein is CASSEFGSSGANVLTF. The gene calls are TRBV25-1 and TRBJ2-6; TRBD2 is a possible D gene (5 bases). The V gene's germline CDR1 is MGHDK and CDR2 SYGVNS. The CDR3 has 16 residues. With 1 base removed from V and 0 bases from J, the gap between germline ends came to 7 bases.

This sequence joins TRBV30 and TRBJ1-5; TRBD1 is a possible D gene (5 bases). This CDR3 region has 15 residues. The germline CDR1 and CDR2 sequences are GTSNPN and SVGIG (reference sequence). V shed 2 bases and J shed 5 bases, with 16 bases lying between them. The CDR3 is CAWSRAGSIDQPQHF. CDR3 DNA: TGTGCCTGGAGTCGGGCAGGGTCGATCGATCAGCCCCAGCATTTT.

The V and J genes are TRBV5-1 and TRBJ1-4, with 7 bases that match TRBD1. The germline CDR1 and CDR2 sequences are SGHRS and YFSETQ. The length of the CDR3 is 16 residues. Trimming cost V 6 bases and J 8 bases; bases outside gene matches: 16. The CDR3 DNA sequence: TGCGCCAGCACACACTCCATAGGGGGCGAGGGAGAAAAACTGTTTTTT. Translating it yields CASTHSIGGEGEKLFF.

This clone was counted a few times. The chain uses TRBV5-4 and TRBJ2-3; TRBD2 matches at 10 bases. V was pared by 0 bases and J by 0 bases, with 1 base of the junction left unmatched. The CDR3 covers 16 residues. The germline CDR1 and CDR2 sequences are SGHNT and YYREEE (reference sequence). CDR3 bases: TGTGCCAGCAGCTTGGAGCGGGGGGGAAGCACAGATACGCAGTATTTT. Translation: CASSLERGGSTDTQYF.

CDR3 bases: TGTGCCAGCTCACCCAACTGGACAGGGGAGGAAGCTTTCTTT. It translates to CASSPNWTGEEAFF. The rearrangement joins TRBV18 to TRBJ1-1; 9 bases line up with TRBD1. This CDR3 region has 14 residues. V trimming: 3 bases; J trimming: 8 bases; junction bases outside the gene matches: 7. In germline, CDR1 is KGHSH, CDR2 LQKENI.

The chain has TRBV5-1 and TRBJ2-2; D is possibly TRBD1 (5 bases). Germline V gives CDR1 SGHRS, CDR2 YFSETQ. Trimming removed 4 bases at V and 7 bases at J, with 11 bases between. CDR3 length: 13 residues. CDR3 DNA sequence: TGCGCCAGCAGCACAGGTGTTATCGGGGAGCTGTTTTTT. Protein: CASSTGVIGELFF. The full variable domain, rest sourced from reference TRBV5-1 and TRBJ2-2, is KAGVTQTPRYLIKTRGQQVTLSCSPISGHRSVSWYQQTPGQGLQFLFEYFSETQRNKGNFPGRFSGRQFSNSRSEMNVSTLELGDSALYLCASSTGVIGELFFGEGSRLTVL.

The rearrangement links TRBV5-1 to TRBJ2-1, with 11 positions matching TRBD2. After removal of 6 bases from V and 7 bases from J, the junction contained 9 bases not matched to a gene. CDR3 size: 15 residues. Looked up from germline, CDR1 is SGHRS and CDR2 is YFSETQ. CDR3 protein: CASNRQTSGGNEQFF. The CDR3 nucleotides are TGCGCCAGCAACCGTCAAACTAGCGGGGGAAATGAGCAGTTCTTC.

In its sample, this clone was seen once. This chain uses TRBV19 with TRBJ1-1; TRBD1 matches at 10 bases. Trimming at V came to 5 bases and at J to 5 bases, leaving 5 bases not matched to a gene. The CDR3 totals 14 residues. Germline CDR1 is LNHDA and CDR2 is SQIVND (reference sequence). CDR3 in DNA: TGTGCCAGTAGTCGGACAGGGGGGGGGACTGAAGCTTTCTTT. Translation gives CASSRTGGGTEAFF.

The chain is built from TRBV19 and TRBJ2-1; 8 nucleotides match TRBD1. Trimming removed 4 bases from V and 8 bases from J; junction bases left unmatched: 13. Germline V gene data show CDR1 as LNHDA and CDR2 as SQIVND (reference sequence). The CDR3 extends over 16 amino acids. CDR3 sequence (DNA): TGTGCCAGTAGTAGCCGACAGGGGCGGGTTATGGATGAGCAGTTCTTC. Amino acid sequence: CASSSRQGRVMDEQFF.

The gene calls are TRBV10-2 and TRBJ2-3; TRBD2 aligns across 8 bases. V shed 8 bases and J 2 bases; nucleotides not matched to a gene: 6. From germline, CDR1 is WSHSY and CDR2 SAAADI. The CDR3 covers 14 residues. In nucleotides, the CDR3 is TGCGCCAGCCGCCGGGGGGGTAACACAGATACGCAGTATTTT. The encoded protein is CASRRGGNTDTQYF.